This TCR beta chain is drawn from a study of identifying expanded T cells in peripheral blood. Generated by immunoSEQ multiplex PCR, the TCRdb table keeps only in-frame clones and is missing some. The repertoire holds fewer than 130,000 clones, with 85% to 90% as singletons. There are 12 residues in the CDR3. Germline-derived CDR1 and CDR2 are SNHLY and FYNNEI. V was clipped by 6 bases and J by 9 bases, with 15 bases between them. Remarks on this clone: Antigen specificity is unknown.

Study-wide findings and caveats: Two-week clone count variance significantly increased as total template count grew. Differentially abundant clones: approximately 1.3 between replicates, about 17 at around 14 days, less than 20 at four.

Healthy donors had no documented immune events, such as infections, while sampled. V and J are TRBV2 and TRBJ2-7; perhaps TRBD1 as D (6 bases). The sequence derives from a person aged 18 to 69 in good health. Sample: blood. The CDR3 nucleotides are TGTGCCAGCAGGGGGGACAAGAGAAGGCAGTACTTC. Translated, it gives CASRGDKRRQYF.